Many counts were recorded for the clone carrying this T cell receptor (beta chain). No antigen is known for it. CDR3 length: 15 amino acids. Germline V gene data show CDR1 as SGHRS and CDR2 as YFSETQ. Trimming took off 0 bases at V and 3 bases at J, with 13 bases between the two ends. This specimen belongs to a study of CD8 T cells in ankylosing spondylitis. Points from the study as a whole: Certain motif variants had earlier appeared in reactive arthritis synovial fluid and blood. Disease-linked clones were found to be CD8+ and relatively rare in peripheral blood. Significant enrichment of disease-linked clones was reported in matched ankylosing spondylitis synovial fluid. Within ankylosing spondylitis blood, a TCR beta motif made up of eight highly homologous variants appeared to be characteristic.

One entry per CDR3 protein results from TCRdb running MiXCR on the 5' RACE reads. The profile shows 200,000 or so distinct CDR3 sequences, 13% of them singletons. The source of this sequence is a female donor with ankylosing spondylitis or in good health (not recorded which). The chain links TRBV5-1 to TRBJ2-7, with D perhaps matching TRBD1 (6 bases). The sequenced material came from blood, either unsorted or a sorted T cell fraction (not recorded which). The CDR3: CASSLVAGTSYEQYF. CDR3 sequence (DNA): TGCGCCAGCAGCTTGGTCGCCGGGACAAGCTACGAGCAGTACTTC.